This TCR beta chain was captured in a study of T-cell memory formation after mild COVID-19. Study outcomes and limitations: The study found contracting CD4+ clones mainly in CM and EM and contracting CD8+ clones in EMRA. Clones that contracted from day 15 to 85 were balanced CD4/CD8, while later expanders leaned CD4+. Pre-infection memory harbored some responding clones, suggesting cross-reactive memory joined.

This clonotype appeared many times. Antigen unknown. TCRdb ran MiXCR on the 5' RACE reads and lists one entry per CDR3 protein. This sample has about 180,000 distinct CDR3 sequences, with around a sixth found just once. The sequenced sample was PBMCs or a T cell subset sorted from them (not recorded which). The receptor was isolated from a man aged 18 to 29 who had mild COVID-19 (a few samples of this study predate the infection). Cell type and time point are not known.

This CDR3 is CASSLGTGETDTQYF. Here the CDR3 DNA reads TGCGCCAGCAGCCTCGGGACAGGGGAGACAGATACGCAGTATTTT. The rearrangement joins TRBV4-3 to TRBJ2-3, with TRBD1 matching over 10 bases. The CDR3 is 15 residues long. V lost 4 bases and J lost 3; bases outside the gene matches: 4. Germline V lookup: CDR1 LGHNA, CDR2 YSLEER.